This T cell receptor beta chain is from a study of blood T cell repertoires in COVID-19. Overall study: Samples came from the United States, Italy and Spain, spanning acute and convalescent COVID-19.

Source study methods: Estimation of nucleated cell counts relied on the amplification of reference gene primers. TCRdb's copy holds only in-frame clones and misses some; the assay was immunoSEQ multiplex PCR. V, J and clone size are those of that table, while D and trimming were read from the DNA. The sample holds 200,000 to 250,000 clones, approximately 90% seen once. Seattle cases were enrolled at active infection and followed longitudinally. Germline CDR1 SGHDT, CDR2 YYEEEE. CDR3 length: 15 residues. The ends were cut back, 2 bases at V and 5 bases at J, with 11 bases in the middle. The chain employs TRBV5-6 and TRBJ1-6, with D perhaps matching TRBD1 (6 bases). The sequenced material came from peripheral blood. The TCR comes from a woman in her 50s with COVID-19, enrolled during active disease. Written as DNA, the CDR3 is TGTGCCAGCAGCTTACTGGGGACAAATAATTCACCCCTCCACTTT. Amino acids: CASSLLGTNNSPLHF.